This record concerns one TCR beta chain sequence. This entry comes from a study of technical replicates of blood from a few donors. Assay: immunoSEQ multiplex PCR; the TCRdb copy retains only in-frame clones and omits some. This sample has approximately 81,000 clones, with approximately 80% found just once. Sequenced: PBMCs. This receptor was identified in a human donor in good health. Some clones in this sample may be carry-over from other donors' samples.

In DNA form, the CDR3 reads TGTGCCAGCTCCACTCTCCAGGGGACCCCTGAAGCTTTCTTT. Protein sequence: CASSTLQGTPEAFF. J is TRBJ1-1 and V is TRBV11-2, with D possibly being TRBD1 (6 bases). CDR3 length: 14 residues. Trimming cost V 8 bases and J 6 bases, with 19 bases left between them. The germline V gene has CDR1 SGHAT and CDR2 FQNNGV.